A selection of T cell receptor beta chains follows, all from one sample in a study of T cell responses to AZD1222 COVID-19 vaccine. Data came from immunoSEQ multiplex PCR; TCRdb stores just in-frame clones and leaves some out. The sample contains over 110,000 clones, approximately 90% of which appear only once. This specimen consisted of peripheral blood, obtained on day 0 of AZD1222 vaccination. All receptors come from an adult in good health. Each CDR3 is given with its conserved first and last residue. D genes are given only for firm matches. Size is omitted from some rows. Given values are once, few, many or a class for expanded clones.

DNA: TGTGCCTGGAGTTTTACAGGGGGCGCGGATCTATTCGGCTACACCTTC
CDR3: CAWSFTGGADLFGYTF
J: TRBJ1-2
V: TRBV30
D: TRBD1
size: NA

DNA: TGTGCCAGTCAGGGAAAGTTAAACACTGAAGCTTTCTTT
CDR3: CASQGKLNTEAFF
J: TRBJ1-1
V: TRBV18
D: NA
size: NA

DNA: TGTGCCAGCAGTTCCGGGACAACCACCTACACAGATACGCAGTATTTT
CDR3: CASSSGTTTYTDTQYF
J: TRBJ2-3
V: TRBV7-9
D: NA
size: NA

DNA: TGTGCCAGCAGCTTGCGGAGCTCTGGAAACACCATATATTTT
CDR3: CASSLRSSGNTIYF
J: TRBJ1-3
V: TRBV5-6
D: NA
size: NA

DNA: TGTGCCAGCAAGGGGAACACTGAAGCTTTCTTT
CDR3: CASKGNTEAFF
J: TRBJ1-1
V: TRBV3-1/TRBV3-2
D: NA
size: NA

DNA: TGTGCCAGCGGGGACAGGGGGCTGGGCTATGGCTACACCTTC
CDR3: CASGDRGLGYGYTF
J: TRBJ1-2
V: TRBV2
D: TRBD1
size: NA

DNA: TGTGCCAGCAGTTCCTTCGTCTACGAGCAGTACTTC
CDR3: CASSSFVYEQYF
J: TRBJ2-7
V: TRBV28
D: NA
size: NA

DNA: TGTGCCAGCAGCGCCCGCGGCAGGGGTAGGACTGAAGCTTTCTTT
CDR3: CASSARGRGRTEAFF
J: TRBJ1-1
V: TRBV9
D: NA
size: NA

DNA: TGTGCCAGCCGCGGGGTGGTGAGAGGCTACACCTTC
CDR3: CASRGVVRGYTF
J: TRBJ1-2
V: TRBV9
D: NA
size: once

DNA: TGTGCCAGCAGTTTGGGCCCTGGAAAAAAGGGATCGGGGCAGCCCCAGCATTTT
CDR3: CASSLGPGKKGSGQPQHF
J: TRBJ1-5
V: TRBV28
D: NA
size: NA

DNA: TGTGCCAGCAGCCCCGGGACAAAGAACACTGAAGCTTTCTTT
CDR3: CASSPGTKNTEAFF
J: TRBJ1-1
V: TRBV7-9
D: NA
size: NA

DNA: TGTGCCAGCAGCTCCAGGGTTCCCACTGAAGCTTTCTTT
CDR3: CASSSRVPTEAFF
J: TRBJ1-1
V: TRBV7-2
D: NA
size: NA

DNA: TGTGCCAGCACCCCGGACAGGGGGGGCACTGAAGCTTTCTTT
CDR3: CASTPDRGGTEAFF
J: TRBJ1-1
V: TRBV2
D: TRBD1
size: NA

DNA: TGTGCCAGCAGCGAGGGGACAGGGACGGGCAGTCAGCCCCAGCATTTT
CDR3: CASSEGTGTGSQPQHF
J: TRBJ1-5
V: TRBV9
D: TRBD1
size: NA

DNA: TGTGCCAGCAGTTTAAATGGGAACCTACGGGAGCAGTACTTC
CDR3: CASSLNGNLREQYF
J: TRBJ2-7
V: TRBV27
D: NA
size: few

DNA: TGTGCCAGCAGTTTAGGAGGGGCCACTGAAGCTTTCTTT
CDR3: CASSLGGATEAFF
J: TRBJ1-1
V: TRBV27
D: NA
size: NA

DNA: TGTGCCAGCAGTAACCAAGGGGCTTCCCAAGAGACCCAGTACTTC
CDR3: CASSNQGASQETQYF
J: TRBJ2-5
V: TRBV2
D: NA
size: NA

DNA: TGTGCCAGTAGTATAGAGGGCAGAGCCGCCACCTACGAGCAGTACTTC
CDR3: CASSIEGRAATYEQYF
J: TRBJ2-7
V: TRBV19
D: NA
size: NA

DNA: TGTGCCAGCAGTGAAATAAGCAAGGGTGAACAGCCCCAGCATTTT
CDR3: CASSEISKGEQPQHF
J: TRBJ1-5
V: TRBV6-1
D: NA
size: NA

DNA: TGTGCCAGCAGTTGGGGTGGCGAGCAGTACTTC
CDR3: CASSWGGEQYF
J: TRBJ2-7
V: TRBV7-9
D: NA
size: NA

DNA: TGTGCCAGCAGCTTAGTAACCCCGACCGGGGAGCTGTTTTTT
CDR3: CASSLVTPTGELFF
J: TRBJ2-2
V: TRBV7-9
D: NA
size: NA

DNA: TGTGCCAGCAGTGGGGCGGTGGGGAGTTCACCCCTCCACTTT
CDR3: CASSGAVGSSPLHF
J: TRBJ1-6
V: TRBV2
D: NA
size: NA

DNA: TGTGCCAGCAGCTTAGAGAGTTTCTTGAACACTGAAGCTTTCTTT
CDR3: CASSLESFLNTEAFF
J: TRBJ1-1
V: TRBV7-9
D: NA
size: NA

DNA: TGTGCCAGCAGTGACTTGCGCGGGGGGGCCGGAGATACGCAGTATTTT
CDR3: CASSDLRGGAGDTQYF
J: TRBJ2-3
V: TRBV6-1
D: TRBD2
size: NA

DNA: TGCGCCAGCAGCTTCATCGCGGGAGGCAGTCGCGAGCAGTACTTC
CDR3: CASSFIAGGSREQYF
J: TRBJ2-7
V: TRBV5-1
D: TRBD2
size: NA

DNA: TGTGCCAGTAGTCCCGCCGAACGGGGGCCCTACAATCAGCCCCAGCATTTT
CDR3: CASSPAERGPYNQPQHF
J: TRBJ1-5
V: TRBV19
D: NA
size: once

DNA: TGTGCCAGCAGCGGGAATCAGCCCCAGCATTTT
CDR3: CASSGNQPQHF
J: TRBJ1-5
V: TRBV28
D: NA
size: NA

DNA: TGTGCCAGCAGCGACGGGACTAGCGGGGGGGAATACGAGCAGTACTTC
CDR3: CASSDGTSGGEYEQYF
J: TRBJ2-7
V: TRBV7-6
D: TRBD2
size: NA

DNA: TGTGCCACCAGCAGAGTAGCCCACTCTGGAAACACCATATATTTT
CDR3: CATSRVAHSGNTIYF
J: TRBJ1-3
V: TRBV15
D: NA
size: once

DNA: TGTGCCAGCAGCTGGGACAGGAACACCGGGGAGCTGTTTTTT
CDR3: CASSWDRNTGELFF
J: TRBJ2-2
V: TRBV7-9
D: TRBD1
size: NA

DNA: TGTGCCAGCAGCTCGGAGCCGGGACGCACAGATACGCAGTATTTT
CDR3: CASSSEPGRTDTQYF
J: TRBJ2-3
V: TRBV7-3
D: NA
size: once

DNA: TGTGCCAGCAGCCTACAGGGGATCGGAAACACCATATATTTT
CDR3: CASSLQGIGNTIYF
J: TRBJ1-3
V: TRBV6-5
D: TRBD1
size: NA

DNA: TGTGCCAGCAGCTTAGGAAGGCAGTCACTTAATGGCTACACCTTC
CDR3: CASSLGRQSLNGYTF
J: TRBJ1-2
V: TRBV11-2
D: NA
size: few

DNA: TGTGCCAGCAGTGAATACGGGGGGGTACTCTTC
CDR3: CASSEYGGVLF
J: TRBJ2-1
V: TRBV6-1
D: TRBD2
size: NA

DNA: TGCGCCAGCAGTGGCCACACCGGGACAGAGGGGAATGAGCAGTTCTTC
CDR3: CASSGHTGTEGNEQFF
J: TRBJ2-1
V: TRBV10-1
D: TRBD1
size: NA

DNA: TGTGCCAGCAGCCTAGCGGGACAGGTCATGAACACTGAAGCTTTCTTT
CDR3: CASSLAGQVMNTEAFF
J: TRBJ1-1
V: TRBV7-9
D: TRBD1
size: NA

DNA: TGTGCCAGCAGTGAAGCGCTTCTGGGGGCTCGCGGCTACACCTTC
CDR3: CASSEALLGARGYTF
J: TRBJ1-2
V: TRBV2
D: NA
size: NA

DNA: TGTGCCAGCAGCGTAGACCCCCTAGCGGGAGTAGGCGGGGAGCTGTTTTTT
CDR3: CASSVDPLAGVGGELFF
J: TRBJ2-2
V: TRBV9
D: TRBD2
size: NA

DNA: TGTGCCAGCAGCCCGACAGGGGCCCACACCGGGGAGCTGTTTTTT
CDR3: CASSPTGAHTGELFF
J: TRBJ2-2
V: TRBV3-1/TRBV3-2
D: TRBD1
size: NA

DNA: TGTGCCAGCAGTTACGAGGGCCGGGGGCAGTACTTC
CDR3: CASSYEGRGQYF
J: TRBJ2-7
V: TRBV6-6
D: NA
size: NA

DNA: TGTGCCAGCAGCCCGGGGAGAAATTCACCCCTCCACTTT
CDR3: CASSPGRNSPLHF
J: TRBJ1-6
V: TRBV2
D: NA
size: few

DNA: TGTGCCAGCAGTTACCAGGGTTTCGGCTACACCTTC
CDR3: CASSYQGFGYTF
J: TRBJ1-2
V: TRBV6-5
D: NA
size: NA

DNA: TGTGCCAGCAGTCCCGCACACGGGACTAGCGTTTCCGAGTTCTTC
CDR3: CASSPAHGTSVSEFF
J: TRBJ2-1
V: TRBV27
D: TRBD2
size: NA

DNA: TGTGCCAGCAGTGAGGGGACAGGGGGCCACTATGGCTACACCTTC
CDR3: CASSEGTGGHYGYTF
J: TRBJ1-2
V: TRBV25-1
D: TRBD1
size: NA